The present entry profiles one TCR beta chain with its context. Measured with immunoSEQ multiplex PCR; TCRdb has only the in-frame clones, and not every one. The sample includes about 89,000 clones, around 94% of them seen just once. These data belong to a study of T cell changes during pregnancy in multiple sclerosis. J was trimmed by 0 bases and V by 1 base; bases with no gene match: 5. CDR1 and CDR2 (germline): SGHRS, YFSETQ. The CDR3 loop spans 17 amino acids. The receptor's source is a female donor in good health, enrolled as a control in a pregnancy study. This sequence joins TRBV5-1 and TRBJ1-3, with 9 bases lining up with TRBD1. Sequenced here: peripheral blood, sampled after pregnancy. The CDR3 sequence is CASSLRGTGTSGNTIYF. CDR3 sequence (DNA): TGCGCCAGCAGCTTGCGTGGGACAGGGACCTCTGGAAACACCATATATTTT. Filled out from reference TRBV5-1 and TRBJ1-3, the complete variable domain reads KAGVTQTPRYLIKTRGQQVTLSCSPISGHRSVSWYQQTPGQGLQFLFEYFSETQRNKGNFPGRFSGRQFSNSRSEMNVSTLELGDSALYLCASSLRGTGTSGNTIYFGEGSWLTVV.